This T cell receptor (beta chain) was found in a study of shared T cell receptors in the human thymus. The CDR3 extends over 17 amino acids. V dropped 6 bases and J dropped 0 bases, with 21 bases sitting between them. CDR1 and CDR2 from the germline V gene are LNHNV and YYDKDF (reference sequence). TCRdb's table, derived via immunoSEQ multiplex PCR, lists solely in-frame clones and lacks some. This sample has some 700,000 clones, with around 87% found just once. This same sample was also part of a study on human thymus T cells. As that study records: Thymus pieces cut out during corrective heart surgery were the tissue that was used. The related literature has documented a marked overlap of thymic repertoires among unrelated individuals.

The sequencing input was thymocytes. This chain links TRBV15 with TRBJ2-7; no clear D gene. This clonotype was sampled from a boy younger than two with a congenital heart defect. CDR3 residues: CATRVVSGRRGSYEQYF. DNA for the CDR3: TGTGCCACCAGGGTAGTCAGTGGCCGGCGAGGCTCCTACGAGCAGTACTTC.